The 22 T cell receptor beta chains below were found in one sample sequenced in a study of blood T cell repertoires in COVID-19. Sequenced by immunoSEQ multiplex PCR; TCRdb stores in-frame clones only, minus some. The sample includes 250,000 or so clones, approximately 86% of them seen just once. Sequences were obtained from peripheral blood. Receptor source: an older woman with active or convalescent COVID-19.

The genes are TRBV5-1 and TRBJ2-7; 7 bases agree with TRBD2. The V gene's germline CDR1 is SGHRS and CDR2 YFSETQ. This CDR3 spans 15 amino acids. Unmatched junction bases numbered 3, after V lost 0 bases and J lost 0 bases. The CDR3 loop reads CASSLAGGSSYEQYV. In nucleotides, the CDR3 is TGCGCCAGCAGCTTGGCCGGGGGGAGCTCCTACGAGCAGTACGTC.

CDR3 loop: CASSPQTSGRDEQYF. In DNA form, the CDR3 reads TGTGCCAGCAGCCCGCAGACTAGCGGGAGAGACGAGCAGTACTTC. The rearrangement links TRBV5-4 to TRBJ2-7; 12 positions match TRBD2. The CDR3 loop spans 15 amino acids. Germline V lookup: CDR1 SGHNT, CDR2 YYREEE (reference sequence). The J segment lost 5 bases and the V segment lost 4 bases, leaving 7 bases of the junction unmatched.

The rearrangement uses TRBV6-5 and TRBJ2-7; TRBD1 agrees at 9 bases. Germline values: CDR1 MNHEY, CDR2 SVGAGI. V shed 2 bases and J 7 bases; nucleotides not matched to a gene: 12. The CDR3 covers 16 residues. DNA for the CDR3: TGTGCCAGCAGTTACGTAGCCGGGACAGGGAGCCTTGAGCAGTACTTC. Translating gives CASSYVAGTGSLEQYF.

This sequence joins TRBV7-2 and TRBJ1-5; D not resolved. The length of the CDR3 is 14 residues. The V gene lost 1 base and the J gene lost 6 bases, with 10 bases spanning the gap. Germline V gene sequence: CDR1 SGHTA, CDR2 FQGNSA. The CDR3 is CASSLVLASQPQHF. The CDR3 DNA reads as TGTGCCAGCAGCTTAGTTTTGGCTTCTCAGCCCCAGCATTTT.

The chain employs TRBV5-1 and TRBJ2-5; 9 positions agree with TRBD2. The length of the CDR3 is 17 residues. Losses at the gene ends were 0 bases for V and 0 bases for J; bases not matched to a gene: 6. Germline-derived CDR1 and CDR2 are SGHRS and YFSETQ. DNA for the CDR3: TGCGCCAGCAGCTTGGAGGCTAGCGGGGTGTACCAAGAGACCCAGTACTTC. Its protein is CASSLEASGVYQETQYF.

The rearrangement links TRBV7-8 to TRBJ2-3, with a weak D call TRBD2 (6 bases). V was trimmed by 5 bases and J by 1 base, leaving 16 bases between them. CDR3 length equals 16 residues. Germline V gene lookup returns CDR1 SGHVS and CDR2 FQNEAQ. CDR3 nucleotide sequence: TGTGCCAGCAGCCTCCTCGGGAGCCTGGGCACAGATACGCAGTATTTT. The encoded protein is CASSLLGSLGTDTQYF.

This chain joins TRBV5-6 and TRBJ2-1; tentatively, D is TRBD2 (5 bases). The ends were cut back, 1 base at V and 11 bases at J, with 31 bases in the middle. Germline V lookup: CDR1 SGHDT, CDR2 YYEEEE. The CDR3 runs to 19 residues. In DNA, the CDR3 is TGTGCCAGCAGCTTGACTTCGGGGTTATGGACGCCCGACCCTGAGAAGCAGTTCTTC. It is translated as CASSLTSGLWTPDPEKQFF.

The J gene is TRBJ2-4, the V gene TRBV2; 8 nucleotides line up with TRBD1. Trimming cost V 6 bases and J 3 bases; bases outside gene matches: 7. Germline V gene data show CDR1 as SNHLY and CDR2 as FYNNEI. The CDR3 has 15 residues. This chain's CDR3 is CASRTTTGDKNIQYF. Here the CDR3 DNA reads TGTGCCAGCAGAACCACGACAGGGGACAAAAACATTCAGTACTTC.

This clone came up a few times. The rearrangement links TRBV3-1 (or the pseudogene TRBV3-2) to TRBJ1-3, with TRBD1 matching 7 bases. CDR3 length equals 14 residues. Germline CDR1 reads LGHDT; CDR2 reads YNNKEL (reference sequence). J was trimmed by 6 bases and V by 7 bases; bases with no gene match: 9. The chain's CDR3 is CASTSRQGENTIYF. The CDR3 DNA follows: TGTGCCAGCACCTCCAGACAGGGCGAAAACACCATATATTTT.

The CDR3 loop reads CASSISGGRYNEQFF. The DNA of the CDR3 is TGTGCCAGTAGTATTAGCGGGGGGCGCTACAATGAGCAGTTCTTC. The V and J genes are TRBV19 and TRBJ2-1; 10 nucleotides agree with TRBD2. The germline CDR1 and CDR2 sequences are LNHDA and SQIVND (reference sequence). The V segment lost 3 bases and the J segment 3 bases; nucleotides outside the gene matches: 2. The CDR3 consists of 15 residues.

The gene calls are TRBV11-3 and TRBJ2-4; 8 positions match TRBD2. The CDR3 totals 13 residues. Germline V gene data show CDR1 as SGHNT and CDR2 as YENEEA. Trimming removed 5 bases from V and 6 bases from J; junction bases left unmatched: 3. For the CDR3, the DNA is TGTGCCAGCAGCCCACTAGCGGTAAACATTCAGTACTTC. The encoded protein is CASSPLAVNIQYF.

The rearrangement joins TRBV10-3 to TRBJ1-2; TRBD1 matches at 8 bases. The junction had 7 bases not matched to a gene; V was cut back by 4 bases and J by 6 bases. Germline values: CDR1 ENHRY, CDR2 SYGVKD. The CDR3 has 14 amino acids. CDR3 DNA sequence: TGTGCCATCAGTGTTCAGGGGGCAGACGATGGCTACACCTTC. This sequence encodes CAISVQGADDGYTF.

The CDR3 coding sequence is TGTGCCAGCAGCTACGGGGGGGACGTATACAATGAGCAGTTCTTC. It translates to CASSYGGDVYNEQFF. V gene TRBV13 combines with J gene TRBJ2-1, with TRBD2 matching over 8 bases. The CDR3 is made up of 15 amino acids. Germline assignment: CDR1 PRHDT and CDR2 FYEKMQ (reference sequence). The V and J ends lost 4 bases and 4 bases, in that order; junction bases with no gene match: 6.

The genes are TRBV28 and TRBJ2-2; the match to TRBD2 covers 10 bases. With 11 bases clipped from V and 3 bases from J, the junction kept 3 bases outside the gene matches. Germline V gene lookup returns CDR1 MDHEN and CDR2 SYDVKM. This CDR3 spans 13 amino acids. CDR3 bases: TGTGCCTGCGGACTAGCGGACACCGGGGAGCTGTTTTTT. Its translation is CACGLADTGELFF.

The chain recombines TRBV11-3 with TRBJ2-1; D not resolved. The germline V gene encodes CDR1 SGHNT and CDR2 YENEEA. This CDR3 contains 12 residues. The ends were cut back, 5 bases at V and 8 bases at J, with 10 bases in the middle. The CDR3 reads CASSTHGHEQFF. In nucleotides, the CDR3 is TGTGCCAGCAGCACACATGGTCATGAGCAGTTCTTC.

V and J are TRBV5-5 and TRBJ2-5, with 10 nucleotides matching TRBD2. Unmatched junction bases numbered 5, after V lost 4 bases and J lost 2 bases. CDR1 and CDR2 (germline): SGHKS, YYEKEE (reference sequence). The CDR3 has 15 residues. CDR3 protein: CASSTGLATQETQYF. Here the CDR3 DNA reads TGTGCCAGCAGCACGGGACTAGCGACTCAAGAGACCCAGTACTTC.

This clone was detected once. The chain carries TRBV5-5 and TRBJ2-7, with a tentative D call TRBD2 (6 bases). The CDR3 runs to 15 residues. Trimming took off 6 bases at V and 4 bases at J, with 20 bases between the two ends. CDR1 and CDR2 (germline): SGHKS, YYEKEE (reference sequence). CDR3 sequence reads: CASTRTPDGSYEQYV. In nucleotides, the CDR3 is TGTGCCAGCACCCGAACCCCAGACGGGAGTTACGAGCAGTACGTC.

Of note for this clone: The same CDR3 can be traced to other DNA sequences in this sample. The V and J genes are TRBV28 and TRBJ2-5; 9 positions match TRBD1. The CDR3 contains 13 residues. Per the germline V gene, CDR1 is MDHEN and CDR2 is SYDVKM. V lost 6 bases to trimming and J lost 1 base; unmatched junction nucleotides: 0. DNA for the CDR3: TGTGCCAGCAGGGGACAGGGCCAAGAGACCCAGTACTTC. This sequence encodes CASRGQGQETQYF.

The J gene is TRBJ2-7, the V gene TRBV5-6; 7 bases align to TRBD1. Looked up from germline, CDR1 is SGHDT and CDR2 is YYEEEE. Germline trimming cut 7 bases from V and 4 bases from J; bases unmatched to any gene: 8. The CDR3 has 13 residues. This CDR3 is CASHGDSFYEQYV. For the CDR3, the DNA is TGTGCCAGCCACGGGGACAGCTTTTACGAGCAGTACGTC.

DNA for the CDR3: TGCACCAGCAGCCAAGATAGAGCACCGTGCAGCGGGGCCAACTACAATGAGCAGTTCTTC. Encoded protein: CTSSQDRAPCSGANYNEQFF. The chain joins TRBV1 to TRBJ2-1; the table names TRBD2, a call not compared with the DNA. TRBV1 is shown as a pseudogene. The CDR3 totals 20 residues.

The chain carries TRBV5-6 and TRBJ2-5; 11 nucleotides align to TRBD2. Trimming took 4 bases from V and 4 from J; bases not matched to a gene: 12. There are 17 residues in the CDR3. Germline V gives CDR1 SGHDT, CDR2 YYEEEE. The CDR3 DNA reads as TGTGCCAGCAGCCCACTCCTTTTAGCGGGGGGGCGAGAGACCCAGTACTTC. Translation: CASSPLLLAGGRETQYF.

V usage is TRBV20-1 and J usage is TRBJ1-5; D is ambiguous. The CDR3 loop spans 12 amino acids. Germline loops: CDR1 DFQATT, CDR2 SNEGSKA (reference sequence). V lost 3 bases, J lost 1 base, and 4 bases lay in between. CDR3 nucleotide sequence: TGCAGTGCTAGTCAGAGCAATCAGCCCCAGCATTTT. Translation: CSASQSNQPQHF.